This TCR beta chain was observed in a study of cytomegalovirus exposure and HLA in healthy donors. Study context: Within the Caucasian-associated ancestry cluster were roughly 82% of the approximately 400 genotyped donors.

Researchers ran the PCR with 60 Vbeta and 13 Jbeta primers. Using immunoSEQ multiplex PCR, the repertoire was profiled, and TCRdb retains in-frame clones only, with some absent. This sample has 65,000 to 85,000 clones, with around 73% found just once. The CDR3 totals 17 residues. V lost 3 bases, J lost 2 bases, and 19 bases lay in between. Per germline, CDR1 KGHSH and CDR2 LQKENI. This TCR was sampled from a woman in her 40s in good health and CMV-seropositive. This chain connects TRBV18 to TRBJ2-5; a weak D match, TRBD1 (5 bases). Sequencing was performed on PBMCs. The CDR3 sequence: CASSPQLPPGNQETQYF. In DNA form, the CDR3 reads TGTGCCAGCTCACCCCAACTCCCCCCAGGGAATCAAGAGACCCAGTACTTC.